This T cell receptor beta chain was obtained from a study of early T cells in non-severe SARS-CoV-2 infection. Study overall: Sequenced material consisted of bulk RNA (from unsorted whole blood), and chains were unpaired.

cDNA molecules, individually, were tagged with unique molecular identifiers. TCRdb reprocessed the 5' RACE reads with MiXCR, giving one entry per CDR3 protein. Among just over 95,000 distinct CDR3 sequences listed, approximately 11% were seen once. In its sample, this clonotype was seen a few times. V was clipped by 0 bases and J by 4 bases; unmatched bases: 3. The germline gives CDR1 SGHRS, CDR2 YFSETQ. The CDR3 runs to 15 residues. The clonotype was recovered from an adult who was a healthcare worker with PCR-confirmed SARS-CoV-2 infection or an uninfected control (not recorded which). The chain carries TRBV5-1 and TRBJ2-1; 8 nucleotides line up with TRBD2. Sequencing used whole blood, obtained at baseline. The CDR3 coding sequence is TGCGCCAGCAGCTTGGCCACTAGCGGTTACAATGAGCAGTTCTTC. Protein: CASSLATSGYNEQFF.